The TCR beta chain described here comes from a study of cytomegalovirus exposure and HLA in healthy donors. Study background: A later analysis reported the same platform for the roughly 110 validation repertoires and the roughly 700 first-cohort repertoires.

The table came from immunoSEQ multiplex PCR; TCRdb's copy has only in-frame clones and leaves some out. The sample holds fewer than 120,000 clones; approximately 89% are singletons and the top ten take 1.9%. A word on this clone: Its matching antigen is unknown.

Whole-study findings and limits: Across donors, most TCRs were seen rarely, yet some public ones were widespread.

The CDR3 is 17 residues long. The V segment lost 3 bases and the J segment 0 bases; nucleotides outside the gene matches: 8. In germline, CDR1 is MNHEY, CDR2 SMNVEV (reference sequence). This TCR was sampled from a woman aged 18-30 years in good health and CMV-seronegative. The sample taken for sequencing was PBMCs. The chain carries TRBV27 and TRBJ2-1; 7 nucleotides align to TRBD1. CDR3 sequence reads: CASSFLFRGSSYNEQFF. The CDR3 nucleotides are TGTGCCAGCAGTTTCCTCTTCAGGGGGAGCTCCTACAATGAGCAGTTCTTC.